This T cell receptor (beta chain) was retrieved from a study of blood T cell repertoires in COVID-19. Study-level information: There were acute and convalescent COVID-19 samples, and they came from the United States, Italy and Spain. PBMCs, B-cell-depleted T cells, or T cells provided the cDNA or gDNA that made up the material.

A single count supports this clone. Assay used: immunoSEQ multiplex PCR; TCRdb lists only in-frame clones, some missing. The data contain 140,000 or so clones, over 70% of them singletons. The clonotype comes from a man aged 45-60 years who had recovered from COVID-19. The specimen sequenced was peripheral blood.

The CDR3 DNA follows: TGCGCCAGCAGCCAAGTATCCAGCGGGGGGTCGAGTGAGCAGTTCTTC. As protein: CASSQVSSGGSSEQFF. The rearrangement links TRBV4-3 to TRBJ2-1, with 9 bases lining up with TRBD2. CDR1 is LGHNA and CDR2 is YSLEER in the germline V gene. The trim removed 1 base at V and 9 bases at J, leaving 10 bases unmatched. This CDR3 region has 16 residues.